The T cell receptor beta chain under discussion was sequenced for a study of T cells in Graves' hyperthyroidism and ophthalmopathy. From RNA transcripts, TCR beta CDR3 regions were amplified. The HTBI primer set served for first-round RT-PCR of the TCR CDR3. One entry per CDR3 protein, called by TCRdb with MiXCR from the multiplex PCR reads. The table has about 480,000 distinct CDR3 sequences, roughly 25% seen once. There are 13 residues in the CDR3. Germline values: CDR1 LGHNA, CDR2 YNFKEQ. Trimming took off 1 base at V and 6 bases at J, with 10 bases between the two ends. Sequenced sample: blood. The receptor's source is a woman in her thirties with Graves' ophthalmopathy. This chain uses TRBV4-2 with TRBJ2-7; D is unclear. As DNA, the CDR3 is TGTGCCAGCAGCCAAGGCAGATTATCCGAGCAGTACTTC. As protein: CASSQGRLSEQYF.